One T cell receptor beta chain is described in this entry. The antigen remains unidentified. The data belong to a study of cytomegalovirus exposure and HLA in healthy donors. Study overall: HLA-typed donors were the source of around 87 million unique TCRs, which an early data release held.

The PCR ran on 60 Vbeta and 13 Jbeta primers. Using immunoSEQ multiplex PCR, the repertoire was profiled, and TCRdb retains in-frame clones only, with some absent. The sample's table shows around 200,000 clones. General study points: The study labeled around 160 TCR beta chains cytomegalovirus-associated. Earlier analysis looked at TCR beta V segments, and most were productive about 87% or about 30% of the time.

The CDR3 sequence is 15 residues long. Looked up from germline, CDR1 is MNHEY and CDR2 is SMNVEV (reference sequence). Material: PBMCs. The sequence came from a woman aged 25 to 39 in good health and CMV-seropositive. The chain uses TRBV27 and TRBJ2-5; 12 bases are shared with TRBD2. The J call may not be correct, given that the DNA end is closer to TRBJ2-7. CDR3 region: CASSILAGGPYEQYF. The CDR3 DNA reads as TGTGCCAGCAGTATACTAGCGGGGGGCCCCTACGAGCAGTACTTC.